These 17 T cell receptor beta chains share one sample of origin, sequenced in a study of cytomegalovirus exposure and HLA in healthy donors. Primers: 60 Vbeta forward and 13 Jbeta reverse. Data came from immunoSEQ multiplex PCR; TCRdb stores just in-frame clones and leaves some out. The data hold about 160,000 clones, with approximately 80% observed a single time. The sequenced material came from PBMCs. The receptors here all came from a male donor in good health and CMV-seronegative.

The chain recombines TRBV27 with TRBJ1-1, with D possibly matching TRBD1 (6 bases). The CDR3 covers 14 residues. Trimming removed 4 bases from V and 0 bases from J, with 9 bases in between. Germline assignment: CDR1 MNHEY and CDR2 SMNVEV (reference sequence). The CDR3: CASSWTALNTEAFF. CDR3 bases: TGTGCCAGCAGTTGGACAGCCCTGAACACTGAAGCTTTCTTT.

This chain links TRBV9 with TRBJ1-3; the match to TRBD1 covers 7 bases. Germline V gene data show CDR1 as SGDLS and CDR2 as YYNGEE. The trim removed 0 bases at V and 3 bases at J, leaving 3 bases unmatched. There are 15 residues in the CDR3. CDR3 sequence (DNA): TGTGCCAGCAGCGTAGGAGACAGGGATGGAAACACCATATATTTT. It encodes CASSVGDRDGNTIYF. The whole variable domain, remainder taken from reference TRBV9 and TRBJ1-3, is DSGVTQTPKHLITATGQRVTLRCSPRSGDLSVYWYQQSLDQGLQFLIQYYNGEERAKGNILERFSAQQFPDLHSELNLSSLELGDSALYFCASSVGDRDGNTIYFGEGSWLTVV.

The chain joins TRBV28 to TRBJ2-1, with TRBD1 matching over 9 bases. CDR1 is MDHEN and CDR2 is SYDVKM in the germline V gene. The trim removed 1 base at V and 1 base at J, leaving 11 bases unmatched. This CDR3 comprises 19 residues. The CDR3 spells CASSLFLVGQGKSYNEQFF. DNA for the CDR3: TGTGCCAGCAGTTTATTTCTTGTGGGACAGGGTAAGTCCTACAATGAGCAGTTCTTC.

This chain uses TRBV19 with TRBJ2-4; TRBD1 matches at 8 bases. V trimming: 3 bases; J trimming: 1 base; junction bases outside the gene matches: 5. Germline CDR1 and CDR2: LNHDA and SQIVND (reference sequence). The CDR3 is 16 amino acids. CDR3 residues: CASSMYRGSAKNIQYF. In DNA, the CDR3 is TGTGCCAGTAGTATGTACAGGGGGTCCGCCAAAAACATTCAGTACTTC.

V and J are TRBV28 and TRBJ1-2; tentatively, D is TRBD1 (5 bases). Trimming removed 4 bases from V and 8 bases from J, with 14 bases in between. The germline gives CDR1 MDHEN, CDR2 SYDVKM. This CDR3 spans 13 amino acids. The CDR3 sequence is CASSSAGRRGYTF. CDR3 nucleotide sequence: TGTGCCAGCAGTTCCGCGGGACGAAGGGGCTACACCTTC.

This chain uses TRBV19 with TRBJ1-5, with 8 bases matching TRBD1. Germline V gives CDR1 LNHDA, CDR2 SQIVND (reference sequence). This CDR3 spans 15 amino acids. V lost 4 bases to trimming and J lost 0 bases; unmatched junction nucleotides: 2. The CDR3 bases are TGTGCCAGTAGTAGAGACAGGGGTAGCAATCAGCCCCAGCATTTT. It is translated as CASSRDRGSNQPQHF.

CDR3 residues: CASSLVVSGGRETQYF. DNA for the CDR3: TGCGCCAGCAGCTTGGTCGTCAGCGGGGGTCGAGAGACCCAGTACTTC. The gene calls are TRBV5-1 and TRBJ2-5; TRBD2 aligns across 8 bases. CDR1 is SGHRS, CDR2 YFSETQ, per germline. The CDR3 extends over 16 amino acids. V lost 0 bases to trimming and J lost 4 bases; unmatched junction nucleotides: 8.

The chain combines TRBV29-1 with TRBJ2-7, with TRBD1 as a possible D gene (6 bases). This CDR3 is built from 11 residues. V lost 5 bases and J 5 bases, leaving 10 bases between the germline ends. The germline gives CDR1 SQVTM, CDR2 ANQGSEA. The CDR3 sequence is CSVQGSHEQYF. The CDR3 bases are TGCAGCGTTCAGGGGTCCCACGAGCAGTACTTC.

The rearrangement uses TRBV7-9 and TRBJ1-1; TRBD1 aligns across 8 bases. CDR1 is SEHNR and CDR2 is FQNEAQ in the germline V gene (reference sequence). Trimming at V came to 5 bases and at J to 1 base, leaving 9 bases not matched to a gene. The CDR3 consists of 16 residues. The CDR3 reads CASSPGTGGKNTEAFF. Here the CDR3 DNA reads TGTGCCAGCAGCCCCGGGACAGGTGGGAAGAACACTGAAGCTTTCTTT. The full variable domain, its missing parts supplied by reference TRBV7-9 and TRBJ1-1, is DTGVSQNPRHKITKRGQNVTFRCDPISEHNRLYWYRQTLGQGPEFLTYFQNEAQLEKSRLLSDRFSAERPKGSFSTLEIQRTEQGDSAMYLCASSPGTGGKNTEAFFGQGTRLTVV.

The count of this clone is one. The V gene is TRBV7-2, the J gene TRBJ2-1; TRBD2 is a possible D gene (6 bases). Trimming removed 2 bases from V and 4 bases from J, with 15 bases in between. The CDR3 runs to 16 residues. Germline CDR1 is SGHTA and CDR2 is FQGNSA. Here the CDR3 DNA reads TGTGCCAGCAGCTTAACGGGAGCGCTACTATACAATGAGCAGTTCTTC. Translated: CASSLTGALLYNEQFF.

The rearrangement joins TRBV2 to TRBJ2-1; the D gene is possibly TRBD1 (7 bases). V lost 8 bases and J lost 12, with 14 bases in between. The CDR3 runs to 11 residues. Germline CDR1 and CDR2: SNHLY and FYNNEI. Here the CDR3 reads CASPGQGGQFF. CDR3 nucleotide sequence: TGTGCCAGCCCGGGGCAGGGGGGGCAGTTCTTC.

The chain is built from TRBV10-1 and TRBJ1-5, with 10 bases matching TRBD1. Looked up from germline, CDR1 is WNHNN and CDR2 is SYGVQD (reference sequence). The V segment lost 4 bases and the J segment 0 bases; nucleotides outside the gene matches: 9. This CDR3 spans 18 amino acids. Here the CDR3 reads CASSAPGQGCDSNQPQHF. As DNA, the CDR3 is TGCGCCAGCAGTGCACCGGGACAGGGGTGTGATAGCAATCAGCCCCAGCATTTT.

The chain recombines TRBV5-8 with TRBJ2-5; D may be TRBD1 (5 bases). Gene TRBJ2-7 matches the end of the DNA better, so the J call may be wrong. Germline CDR1 is SGHTS and CDR2 is YDEGEE. This CDR3 region has 13 residues. This chain's CDR3 is CASSLRGYYEQYF. CDR3 coding DNA: TGTGCCAGCAGCTTGAGGGGTTACTACGAGCAGTACTTC.

There are a few counts of this clone. This chain uses TRBV19 with TRBJ1-5; TRBD1 agrees at 8 bases. The CDR3 runs to 13 residues. The germline V gene encodes CDR1 LNHDA and CDR2 SQIVND (reference sequence). The V and J ends lost 10 bases and 3 bases, in that order; junction bases with no gene match: 5. The CDR3 is CATMDRANQPQHF. As DNA, the CDR3 is TGTGCCACCATGGACAGGGCCAATCAGCCCCAGCATTTT.

The chain employs TRBV12-5 and TRBJ2-7, with D unresolved. Germline V gives CDR1 LGHNT, CDR2 FRNRAP. Trimming removed 6 bases at V and 2 bases at J, with 8 bases between. CDR3 size: 12 residues. CDR3 sequence: CASGQSTYEQYF. The CDR3 DNA reads TGTGCTAGTGGCCAATCTACCTACGAGCAGTACTTC.

This chain uses TRBV11-3 with TRBJ2-7, with a weak D call TRBD1 (5 bases). Germline V gene data show CDR1 as SGHNT and CDR2 as YENEEA. Trimming stripped 5 bases from V and 3 bases from J, with 17 bases between. The CDR3 is 15 residues long. The CDR3 region is CASSPTADKHYEQYF. The CDR3 coding sequence is TGTGCCAGCAGCCCAACCGCGGACAAGCACTACGAGCAGTACTTC.

The chain couples TRBV28 to TRBJ1-2; the D gene is possibly TRBD1 (6 bases). Germline V gives CDR1 MDHEN, CDR2 SYDVKM. Trimming took 7 bases from V and 1 from J, leaving 16 bases between them. The CDR3 consists of 15 residues. The CDR3 DNA follows: TGTGCCAGCACTGTATACAGGGAAGGTAACTATGGCTACACCTTC. Its protein product is CASTVYREGNYGYTF.